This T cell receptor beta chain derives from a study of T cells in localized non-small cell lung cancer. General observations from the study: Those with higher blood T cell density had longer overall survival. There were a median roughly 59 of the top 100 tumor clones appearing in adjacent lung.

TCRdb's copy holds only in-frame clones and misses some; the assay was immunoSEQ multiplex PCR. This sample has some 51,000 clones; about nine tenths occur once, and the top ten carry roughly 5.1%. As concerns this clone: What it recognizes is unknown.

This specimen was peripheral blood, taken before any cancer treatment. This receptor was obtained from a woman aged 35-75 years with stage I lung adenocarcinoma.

The DNA for the CDR3 is TGTGCCTCCGACCTGGGGTACGAGCAGTACTTC. As protein: CASDLGYEQYF. This chain connects TRBV30 to TRBJ2-7; D is uncertain. The CDR3 has 11 residues. V was trimmed by 7 bases and J by 4 bases, leaving 11 bases between them. Germline CDR1 and CDR2: GTSNPN and SVGIG (reference sequence).